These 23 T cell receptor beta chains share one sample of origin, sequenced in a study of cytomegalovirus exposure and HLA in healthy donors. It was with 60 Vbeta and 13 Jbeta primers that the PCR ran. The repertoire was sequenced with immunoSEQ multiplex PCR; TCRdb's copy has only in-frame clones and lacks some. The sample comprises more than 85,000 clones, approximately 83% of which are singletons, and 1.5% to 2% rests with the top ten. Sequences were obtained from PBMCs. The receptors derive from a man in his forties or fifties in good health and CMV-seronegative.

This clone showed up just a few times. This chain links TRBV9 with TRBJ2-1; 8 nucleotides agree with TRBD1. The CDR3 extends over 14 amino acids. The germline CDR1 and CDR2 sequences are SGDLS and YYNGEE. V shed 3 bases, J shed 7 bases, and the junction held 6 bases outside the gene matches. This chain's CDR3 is CASSGRTGQNEQFF. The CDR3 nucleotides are TGTGCCAGCAGCGGCCGGACAGGGCAGAATGAGCAGTTCTTC.

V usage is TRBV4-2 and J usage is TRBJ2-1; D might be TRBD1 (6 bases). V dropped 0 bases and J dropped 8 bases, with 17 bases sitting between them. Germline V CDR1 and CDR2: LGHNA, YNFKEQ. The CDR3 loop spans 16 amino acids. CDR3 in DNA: TGTGCCAGCAGCCAAGAGGCCGGGACATTTGGCCATGAGCAGTTCTTC. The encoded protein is CASSQEAGTFGHEQFF.

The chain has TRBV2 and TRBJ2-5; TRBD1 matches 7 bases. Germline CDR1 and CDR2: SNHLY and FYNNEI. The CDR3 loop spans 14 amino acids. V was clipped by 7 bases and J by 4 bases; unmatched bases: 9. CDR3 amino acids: CASTVDRAGETQYF. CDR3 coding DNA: TGTGCCAGCACAGTAGACAGGGCGGGAGAGACCCAGTACTTC.

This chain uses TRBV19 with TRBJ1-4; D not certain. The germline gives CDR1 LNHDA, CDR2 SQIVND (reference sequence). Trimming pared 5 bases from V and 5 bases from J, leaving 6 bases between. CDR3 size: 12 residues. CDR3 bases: TGTGCCAGTAGTCTATTAAATGAAAAACTGTTTTTT. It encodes CASSLLNEKLFF.

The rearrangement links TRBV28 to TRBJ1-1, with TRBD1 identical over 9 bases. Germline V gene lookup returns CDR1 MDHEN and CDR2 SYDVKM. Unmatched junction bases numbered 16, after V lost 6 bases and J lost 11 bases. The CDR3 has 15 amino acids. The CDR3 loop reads CASRVQKTGGQAAFF. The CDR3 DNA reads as TGTGCCAGCAGGGTCCAAAAGACAGGGGGTCAGGCGGCTTTCTTT.

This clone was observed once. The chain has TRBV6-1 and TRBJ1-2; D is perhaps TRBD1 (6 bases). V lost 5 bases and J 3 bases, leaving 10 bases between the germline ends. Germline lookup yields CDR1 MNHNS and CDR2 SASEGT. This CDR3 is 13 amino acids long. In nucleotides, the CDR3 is TGTGCCAGCAGTCGGGACATTTACTATGGCTACACCTTC. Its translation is CASSRDIYYGYTF.

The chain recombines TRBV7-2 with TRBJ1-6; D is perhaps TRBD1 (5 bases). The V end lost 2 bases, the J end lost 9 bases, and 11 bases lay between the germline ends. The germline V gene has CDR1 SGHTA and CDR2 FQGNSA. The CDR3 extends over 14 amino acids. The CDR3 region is CASSLPGGGSPLHF. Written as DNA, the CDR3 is TGTGCCAGCAGCTTACCGGGGGGGGGTTCACCCCTCCACTTT. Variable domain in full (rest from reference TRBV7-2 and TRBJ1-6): GAGVSQSPSNKVTEKGKDVELRCDPISGHTALYWYRQSLGQGLEFLIYFQGNSAPDKSGLPSDRFSAERTGGSVSTLTIQRTQQEDSAVYLCASSLPGGGSPLHFGNGTRLTVT.

CDR3 residues: CASSEYVGEAFF. The CDR3, as DNA: TGTGCCAGCAGTGAATACGTCGGGGAAGCTTTCTTT. The chain couples TRBV25-1 to TRBJ1-1; D uncertain. CDR1 is MGHDK, CDR2 SYGVNS, per germline. V was cut by 0 bases and J by 8 bases, with 7 bases left in between. The CDR3 is made up of 12 amino acids. Using reference TRBV25-1 and TRBJ1-1 for the parts outside the CDR3, the full variable domain is EADIYQTPRYLVIGTGKKITLECSQTMGHDKMYWYQQDPGMELHLIHYSYGVNSTEKGDLSSESTVSRIRTEHFPLTLESARPSHTSQYLCASSEYVGEAFFGQGTRLTVV.

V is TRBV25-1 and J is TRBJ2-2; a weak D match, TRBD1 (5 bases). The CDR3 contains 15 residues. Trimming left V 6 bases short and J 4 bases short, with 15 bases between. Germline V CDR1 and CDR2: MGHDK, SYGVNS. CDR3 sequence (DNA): TGTGCCAGCAGCCGTGACAGATTAGGCACCGGGGAGCTGTTTTTT. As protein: CASSRDRLGTGELFF.

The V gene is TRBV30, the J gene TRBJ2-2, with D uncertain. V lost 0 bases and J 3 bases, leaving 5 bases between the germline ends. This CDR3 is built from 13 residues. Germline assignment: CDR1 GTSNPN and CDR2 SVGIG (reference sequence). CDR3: CAWSVLYTGELFF. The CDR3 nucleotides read TGTGCCTGGAGTGTACTGTACACCGGGGAGCTGTTTTTT. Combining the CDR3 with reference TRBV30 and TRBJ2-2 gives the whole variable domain SQTIHQWPATLVQPVGSPLSLECTVEGTSNPNLYWYRQAAGRGLQLLFYSVGIGQISSEVPQNLSASRPQDRQFILSSKKLLLSDSGFYLCAWSVLYTGELFFGEGSRLTVL.

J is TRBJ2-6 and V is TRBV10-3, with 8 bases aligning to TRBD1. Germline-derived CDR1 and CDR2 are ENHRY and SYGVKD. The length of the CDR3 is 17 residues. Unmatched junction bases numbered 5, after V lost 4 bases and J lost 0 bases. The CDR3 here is CAISATGGSSGANVLTF. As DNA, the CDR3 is TGTGCCATCAGTGCTACAGGGGGAAGCTCTGGGGCCAACGTCCTGACTTTC.

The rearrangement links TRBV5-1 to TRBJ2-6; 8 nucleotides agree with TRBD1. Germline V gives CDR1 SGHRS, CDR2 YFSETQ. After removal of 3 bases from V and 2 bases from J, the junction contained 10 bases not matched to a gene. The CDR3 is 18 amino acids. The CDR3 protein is CASSWTGTGSPGANVLTF. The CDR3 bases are TGCGCCAGCAGCTGGACCGGGACAGGCTCTCCTGGGGCCAACGTCCTGACTTTC. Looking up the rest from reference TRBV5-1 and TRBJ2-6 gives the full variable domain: KAGVTQTPRYLIKTRGQQVTLSCSPISGHRSVSWYQQTPGQGLQFLFEYFSETQRNKGNFPGRFSGRQFSNSRSEMNVSTLELGDSALYLCASSWTGTGSPGANVLTFGAGSRLTVL.

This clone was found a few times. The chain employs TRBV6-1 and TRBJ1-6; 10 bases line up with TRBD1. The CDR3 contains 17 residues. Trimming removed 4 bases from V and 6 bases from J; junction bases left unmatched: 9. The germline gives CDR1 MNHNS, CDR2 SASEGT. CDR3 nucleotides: TGTGCCAGCAGTGTTGGCCAGACAGGGGGCCGTAATTCACCCCTCCACTTT. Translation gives CASSVGQTGGRNSPLHF.

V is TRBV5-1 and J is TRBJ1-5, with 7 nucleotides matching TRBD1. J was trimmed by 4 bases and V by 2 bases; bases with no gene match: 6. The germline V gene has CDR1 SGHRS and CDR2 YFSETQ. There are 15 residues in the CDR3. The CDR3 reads CASSLQGLQNQPQHF. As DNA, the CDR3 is TGCGCCAGCAGCTTACAGGGGCTCCAAAATCAGCCCCAGCATTTT.

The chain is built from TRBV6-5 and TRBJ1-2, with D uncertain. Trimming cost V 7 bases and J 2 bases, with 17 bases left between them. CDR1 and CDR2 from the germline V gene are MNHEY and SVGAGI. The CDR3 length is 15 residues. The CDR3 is CASIGRAQHNYGYTF. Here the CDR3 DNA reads TGTGCCAGCATAGGTCGTGCACAGCACAACTATGGCTACACCTTC.

CDR3 nucleotide sequence: TGTGCCAGCAGCGCGAGGGACAGGGGGATTTCTTTGTATGGCTACACCTTC. Translated: CASSARDRGISLYGYTF. The J gene is TRBJ1-2, the V gene TRBV9, with 11 bases that match TRBD1. Germline CDR1 SGDLS, CDR2 YYNGEE. The CDR3 spans 17 residues. Trimming at V came to 3 bases and at J to 5 bases, leaving 12 bases not matched to a gene.

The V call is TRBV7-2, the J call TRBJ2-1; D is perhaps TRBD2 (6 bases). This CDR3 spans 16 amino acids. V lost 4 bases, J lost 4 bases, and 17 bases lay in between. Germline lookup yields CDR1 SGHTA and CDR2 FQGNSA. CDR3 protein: CASSSSSSGVYNEQFF. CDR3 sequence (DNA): TGTGCCAGCAGCTCCTCGAGTTCGGGGGTTTACAATGAGCAGTTCTTC.

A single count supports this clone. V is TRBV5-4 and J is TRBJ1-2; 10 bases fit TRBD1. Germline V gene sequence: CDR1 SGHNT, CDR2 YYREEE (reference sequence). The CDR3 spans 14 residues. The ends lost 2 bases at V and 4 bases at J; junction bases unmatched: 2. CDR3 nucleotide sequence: TGTGCCAGCAGCTTAGGGACAGGGGTCTATGGCTACACCTTC. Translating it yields CASSLGTGVYGYTF. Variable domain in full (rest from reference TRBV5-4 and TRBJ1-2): ETGVTQSPTHLIKTRGQQVTLRCSSQSGHNTVSWYQQALGQGPQFIFQYYREEENGRGNFPPRFSGLQFPNYSSELNVNALELDDSALYLCASSLGTGVYGYTFGSGTRLTVV.

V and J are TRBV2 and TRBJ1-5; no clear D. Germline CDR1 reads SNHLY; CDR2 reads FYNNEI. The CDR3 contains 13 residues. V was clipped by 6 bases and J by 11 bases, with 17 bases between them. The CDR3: CASRVNGVEAQHF. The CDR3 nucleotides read TGTGCCAGCAGGGTCAACGGAGTTGAGGCCCAGCATTTT. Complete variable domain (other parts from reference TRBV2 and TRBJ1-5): EPEVTQTPSHQVTQMGQEVILRCVPISNHLYFYWYRQILGQKVEFLVSFYNNEISEKSEIFDDQFSVERPDGSNFTLKIRSTKLEDSAMYFCASRVNGVEAQHFGDGTRLSIL.

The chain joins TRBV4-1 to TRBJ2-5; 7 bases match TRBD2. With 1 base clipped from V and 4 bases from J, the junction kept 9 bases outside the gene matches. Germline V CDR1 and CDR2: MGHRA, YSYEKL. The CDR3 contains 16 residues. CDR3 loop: CASSQGGLGRVETQYF. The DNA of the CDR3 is TGCGCCAGCAGCCAAGGGGGACTGGGGAGGGTAGAGACCCAGTACTTC.

CDR3 in amino acids: CASSPAGGTYEQYF. The CDR3 nucleotides read TGTGCCAGCAGCCCAGCGGGGGGAACCTACGAGCAGTACTTC. This sequence joins TRBV6-5 and TRBJ2-5; the match to TRBD2 covers 9 bases. The J call may be in error: the DNA end matches TRBJ2-7 better. The CDR3 sequence is 14 residues long. In germline, CDR1 is MNHEY, CDR2 SVGAGI.

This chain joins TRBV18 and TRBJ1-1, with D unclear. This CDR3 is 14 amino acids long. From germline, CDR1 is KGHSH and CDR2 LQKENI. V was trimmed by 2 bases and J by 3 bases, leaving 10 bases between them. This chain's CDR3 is CASSPGSGHTEAFF. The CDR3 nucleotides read TGTGCCAGCTCACCAGGCAGCGGGCACACTGAAGCTTTCTTT.

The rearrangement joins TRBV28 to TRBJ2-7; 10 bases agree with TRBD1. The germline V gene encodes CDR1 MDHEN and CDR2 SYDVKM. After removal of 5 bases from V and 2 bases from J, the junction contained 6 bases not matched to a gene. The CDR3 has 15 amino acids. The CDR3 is CASSGRTGGTYEQYF. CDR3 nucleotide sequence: TGTGCCAGCAGTGGCCGGACAGGGGGGACCTACGAGCAGTACTTC.